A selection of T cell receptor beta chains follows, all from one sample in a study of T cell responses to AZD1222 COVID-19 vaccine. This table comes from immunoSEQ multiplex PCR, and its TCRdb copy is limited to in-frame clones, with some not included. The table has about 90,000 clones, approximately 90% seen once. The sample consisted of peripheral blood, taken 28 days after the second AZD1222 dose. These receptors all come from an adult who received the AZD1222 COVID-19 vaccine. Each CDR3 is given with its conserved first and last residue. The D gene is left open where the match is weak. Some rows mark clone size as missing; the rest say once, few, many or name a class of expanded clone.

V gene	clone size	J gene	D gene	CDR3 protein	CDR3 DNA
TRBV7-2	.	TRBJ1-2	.	CASSLVLAGNYGYTF	TGTGCCAGCAGCTTAGTACTCGCGGGCAACTATGGCTACACCTTC
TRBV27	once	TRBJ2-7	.	CASSFGTGSLAYEQYF	.
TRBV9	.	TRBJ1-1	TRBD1	CASSAGATGVMNTEAFF	TGTGCCAGCAGCGCGGGGGCGACAGGGGTAATGAACACTGAAGCTTTCTTT
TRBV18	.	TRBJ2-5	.	CASSPEGLETQYF	TGTGCCAGCTCACCGGAAGGGTTGGAGACCCAGTACTTC
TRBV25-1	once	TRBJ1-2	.	CASSGILGGLSGYTF	TGTGCCAGCAGTGGGATTTTAGGGGGGCTGAGTGGCTACACCTTC
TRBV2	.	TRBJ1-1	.	CASRASGRGNTEAFF	TGTGCCAGCAGGGCCTCGGGACGGGGGAACACTGAAGCTTTCTTT
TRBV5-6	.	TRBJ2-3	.	CASSLPGTSPNARSDTQYF	TGTGCCAGCAGCTTGCCGGGGACAAGCCCCAACGCCCGCAGTGATACGCAGTATTTT
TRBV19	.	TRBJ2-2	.	CASSPGLNTGELFF	TGTGCCAGTTCTCCGGGACTCAACACCGGGGAGCTGTTTTTT
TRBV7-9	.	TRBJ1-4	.	CASSLPLAANEKLFF	TGTGCCAGCAGCTTACCCCTGGCAGCTAATGAAAAACTGTTTTTT
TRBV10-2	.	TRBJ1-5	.	CASSEWGAGQPQHF	TGCGCCAGCAGTGAATGGGGGGCGGGTCAGCCCCAGCATTTT
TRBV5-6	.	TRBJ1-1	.	CASSLAFSGGAFF	TGTGCCAGCAGCTTGGCGTTCTCGGGTGGGGCTTTCTTT
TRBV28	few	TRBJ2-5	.	CASIGGKASETQYF	TGTGCCAGCATTGGTGGTAAAGCCTCAGAGACCCAGTACTTC
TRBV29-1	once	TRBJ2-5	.	CSTEGGNQETQYF	TGCAGCACCGAGGGGGGGAACCAAGAGACCCAGTACTTC
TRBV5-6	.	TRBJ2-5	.	CASSPQGGRKETQYF	TGTGCCAGCAGCCCGCAGGGAGGACGCAAAGAGACCCAGTACTTC
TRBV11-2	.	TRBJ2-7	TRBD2	CASSLFASGSGEQYF	TGTGCCAGCAGCTTATTTGCTAGCGGGAGTGGCGAGCAGTACTTC
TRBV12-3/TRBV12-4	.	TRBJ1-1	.	CASTHQNTEAFF	TGTGCCAGTACTCACCAGAACACTGAAGCTTTCTTT
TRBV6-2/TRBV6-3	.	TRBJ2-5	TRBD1	CASSPGTGGFFQETQYF	TGTGCCAGCAGCCCCGGGACAGGGGGTTTCTTCCAAGAGACCCAGTACTTC
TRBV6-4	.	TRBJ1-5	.	CASSDGPSNQPQHF	TGTGCCAGCAGTGACGGGCCTAGCAATCAGCCCCAGCATTTT
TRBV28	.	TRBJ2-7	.	CASSLPTGTYEQYF	TGTGCCAGCAGTTTGCCCACGGGGACCTACGAGCAGTACTTC
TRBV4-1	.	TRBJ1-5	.	CASSPSPGDSNQPQHF	TGCGCCAGCAGCCCGAGTCCAGGGGATAGCAATCAGCCCCAGCATTTT